The rows below give T cell receptor beta chains drawn from one sample of a study of shared clonotypes between healthy human individuals. The data were produced by immunoSEQ multiplex PCR, yet TCRdb's version contains in-frame clones alone and is incomplete. The sample records some 200,000 clones, 80% to 95% being singletons. The sample taken for sequencing was naive CD4+ T cells sorted from blood. The receptors stem from a woman under 40 in good health. CDR3s include the opening cysteine and the closing phenylalanine or tryptophan. The order of the fields is clone size, D gene, J gene, V gene, CDR3 protein, CDR3 DNA. D genes are given only for firm matches. Size is omitted from some rows. Given values are once, few, many or a class for expanded clones.

-	TRBD1	TRBJ2-5	TRBV5-1	CASSLARQGDQETQYF	TGCGCCAGCAGCTTGGCGCGGCAGGGGGACCAAGAGACCCAGTACTTC
-	-	TRBJ1-5	TRBV9	CASSVDGRGTFPQHF	TGTGCCAGCAGCGTAGATGGCAGGGGAACTTTCCCCCAGCATTTT
once	TRBD2	TRBJ2-7	TRBV4-1	CASSQERTSGNYEQYF	TGCGCCAGCAGCCAAGAACGGACTAGCGGGAACTACGAGCAGTACTTC
-	-	TRBJ1-2	TRBV4-1	CASSQMEANYGYTF	TGCGCCAGCAGCCAGATGGAAGCTAACTATGGCTACACCTTC
once	-	TRBJ1-3	TRBV2	CASSEDRQISGNTIYF	TGTGCCAGCAGTGAAGACCGGCAGATCTCTGGAAACACCATATATTTT
-	-	TRBJ2-5	TRBV15	CATSRAGETQYF	TGTGCCACCAGCAGGGCGGGGGAGACCCAGTACTTC
-	TRBD2	TRBJ2-2	TRBV23-1	CASTLFAGATTGELFF	TGCGCCAGCACCCTTTTTGCGGGAGCCACCACCGGGGAGCTGTTTTTT
once	-	TRBJ2-5	TRBV19	CASSVQSEETQYF	TGTGCCAGTAGCGTGCAATCCGAAGAGACCCAGTACTTC
-	-	TRBJ1-2	TRBV7-9	CASSQGQNYGYTF	TGTGCCAGCAGCCAAGGACAGAACTATGGCTACACCTTC
-	-	TRBJ2-2	TRBV4-2	CASSQVFLNTGELFF	TGTGCCAGCAGCCAAGTCTTTTTGAACACCGGGGAGCTGTTTTTT
-	TRBD1	TRBJ2-7	TRBV6-6	CASSFDRVSYEQYF	TGTGCCAGCAGCTTCGACAGGGTATCCTACGAGCAGTACTTC
few	-	TRBJ1-4	TRBV27	CASSLFGLMNEKLFF	TGTGCCAGCAGTCTCTTCGGACTGATGAATGAAAAACTGTTTTTT
-	TRBD2	TRBJ2-3	TRBV2	CASSREKGLAGGTDTQYF	TGTGCCAGCAGCAGGGAAAAGGGACTAGCGGGAGGAACAGATACGCAGTATTTT
-	TRBD2	TRBJ2-7	TRBV30	CAWRASGSGSYEQYF	TGTGCCTGGAGAGCTAGCGGGAGTGGTTCCTACGAGCAGTACTTC
-	TRBD2	TRBJ2-7	TRBV7-9	CASSLGTSAYEQYF	TGTGCCAGCAGCTTAGGGACTAGCGCCTACGAGCAGTACTTC
-	-	TRBJ2-7	TRBV28	CASSFLTGYEQYF	TGTGCCAGCAGTTTTTTGACGGGGTACGAGCAGTACTTC
-	TRBD2	TRBJ2-1	TRBV28	CASSSEREAPYNEQFF	TGTGCCAGCAGCTCGGAGCGGGAGGCCCCCTACAATGAGCAGTTCTTC
once	TRBD1	TRBJ1-1	TRBV5-1	CASSLGTGDTEAFF	TGCGCCAGCAGCTTGGGGACAGGGGACACTGAAGCTTTCTTT
-	TRBD1	TRBJ1-6	TRBV5-1	CASSPGQGNSPLHF	TGCGCCAGCAGTCCGGGACAGGGAAATTCACCCCTCCACTTT